This T cell receptor (beta chain) came from a study of beta chain features in type 1 diabetes. The isolated RNA, all of it, was reverse transcribed, so expressed TCRB transcripts were what got sequenced. Sequenced by immunoSEQ multiplex PCR; TCRdb stores in-frame clones only, minus some. The sample carries about 620,000 clones, about 14% recorded once. This clone was observed a few times. Antigen specificity is unknown. The germline CDR1 and CDR2 sequences are MGHRA and YSYEKL. The CDR3 consists of 20 residues. Trimming took 3 bases from V and 0 from J; bases not matched to a gene: 17. General study findings and limits: Patients with type 1 diabetes showed fewer VDJ junction insertions and more deletions.

This receptor was identified in a man aged 18-30 years in good health. Sequencing input: naive CD4+ T cells from blood. The chain joins TRBV4-1 to TRBJ2-7; 10 bases are shared with TRBD1. The CDR3 loop reads CASSQGPGTGAPNSSYEQYF. Written as DNA, the CDR3 is TGCGCCAGCAGCCAGGGACCCGGGACAGGGGCTCCAAACAGCTCCTACGAGCAGTACTTC.